The clone carrying this T cell receptor beta chain was picked up a small number of times. Its antigen is as yet unknown. These data originate in a study of memory CD4+ T cells and cytomegalovirus serostatus. Study-wide background: This sample comes from healthy Belgian adults, several CMV seropositive, around 26 seronegative.

Original processing notes: Out-of-frame sequences were removed, leaving roughly 2,200,000 distinct TCRbeta sequences. Using immunoSEQ multiplex PCR, the repertoire was profiled, and TCRdb retains in-frame clones only, with some absent. That table gives V, J and clone size, and the DNA gave D and trimming. The sample has 85,000 to 100,000 clones, 75% to 85% seen once. The sort gate was single viable CD3+CD4+CD8-CD45RO+ cells for memory CD4+ T cells. CD4+ T cells were isolated by positive magnetic selection. Study results and limitations: Suggested: most of the CMV-linked TCR signature lies in CD4+ memory cells.

V was clipped by 0 bases and J by 6 bases; unmatched bases: 5. CDR3 length equals 14 residues. From germline, CDR1 is SGHDT and CDR2 YYEEEE. The TCR sequence derives from an adult in good health and CMV-seropositive. The genes are TRBV5-6 and TRBJ2-7; TRBD1 agrees at 8 bases. Sequenced material: memory CD4+ T cells from blood. CDR3 loop: CASSLGTGPAEQYF. The CDR3 nucleotides are TGTGCCAGCAGCTTGGGGACAGGGCCGGCCGAGCAGTACTTC. Based on the CDR3 plus reference TRBV5-6 and TRBJ2-7, the full variable domain is DAGVTQSPTHLIKTRGQQVTLRCSPKSGHDTVSWYQQALGQGPQFIFQYYEEEERQRGNFPDRFSGHQFPNYSSELNVNALLLGDSALYLCASSLGTGPAEQYFGPGTRLTVT.